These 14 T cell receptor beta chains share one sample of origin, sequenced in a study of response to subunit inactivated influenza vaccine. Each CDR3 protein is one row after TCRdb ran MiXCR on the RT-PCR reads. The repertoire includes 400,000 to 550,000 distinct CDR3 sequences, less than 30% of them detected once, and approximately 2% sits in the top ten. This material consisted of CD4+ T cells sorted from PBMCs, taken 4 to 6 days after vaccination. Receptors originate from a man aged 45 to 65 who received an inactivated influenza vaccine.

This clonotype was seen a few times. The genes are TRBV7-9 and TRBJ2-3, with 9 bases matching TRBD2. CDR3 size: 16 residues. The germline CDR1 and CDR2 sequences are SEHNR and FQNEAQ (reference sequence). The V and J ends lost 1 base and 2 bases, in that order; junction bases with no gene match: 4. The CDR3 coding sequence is TGTGCCAGCAGCTTAGTGAGCGGGGGGAACACAGATACGCAGTATTTT. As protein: CASSLVSGGNTDTQYF.

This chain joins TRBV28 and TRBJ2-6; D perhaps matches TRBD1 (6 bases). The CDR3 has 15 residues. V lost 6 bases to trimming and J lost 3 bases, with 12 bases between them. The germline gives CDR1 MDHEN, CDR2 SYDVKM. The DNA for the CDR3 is TGTGCCAGCAGCCAAAGGGGGTTTGGGGCCAACGTCCTGACTTTC. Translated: CASSQRGFGANVLTF.

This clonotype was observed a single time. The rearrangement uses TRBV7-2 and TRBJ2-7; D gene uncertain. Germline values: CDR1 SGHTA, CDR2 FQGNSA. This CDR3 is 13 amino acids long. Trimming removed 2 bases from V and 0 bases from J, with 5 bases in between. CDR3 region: CASSLTDSYEQYF. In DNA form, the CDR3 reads TGTGCCAGCAGCTTAACCGACTCCTACGAGCAGTACTTC. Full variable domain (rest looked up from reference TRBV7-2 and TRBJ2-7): GAGVSQSPSNKVTEKGKDVELRCDPISGHTALYWYRQSLGQGLEFLIYFQGNSAPDKSGLPSDRFSAERTGGSVSTLTIQRTQQEDSAVYLCASSLTDSYEQYFGPGTRLTVT.

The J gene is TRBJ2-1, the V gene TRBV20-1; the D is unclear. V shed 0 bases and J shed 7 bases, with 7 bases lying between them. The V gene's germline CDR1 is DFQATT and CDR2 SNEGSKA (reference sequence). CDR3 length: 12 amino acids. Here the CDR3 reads CSAREVRNEQFF. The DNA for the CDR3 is TGCAGTGCTAGAGAGGTTCGGAATGAGCAGTTCTTC.

CDR3 sequence reads: CASSPGYSEAFF. CDR3 DNA: TGCGCCAGCAGTCCAGGATACAGTGAAGCTTTCTTT. This chain links TRBV10-1 with TRBJ1-1; D is undetermined. There are 12 residues in the CDR3. Germline CDR1 WNHNN, CDR2 SYGVQD (reference sequence). Trimming stripped 5 bases from V and 7 bases from J, with 11 bases between.

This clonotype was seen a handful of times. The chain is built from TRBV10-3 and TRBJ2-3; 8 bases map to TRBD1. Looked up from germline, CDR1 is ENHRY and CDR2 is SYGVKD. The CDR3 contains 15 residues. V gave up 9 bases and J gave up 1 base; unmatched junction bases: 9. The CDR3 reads CAIATQGAGTDTQYF. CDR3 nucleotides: TGTGCCATAGCAACGCAGGGGGCTGGCACAGATACGCAGTATTTT.

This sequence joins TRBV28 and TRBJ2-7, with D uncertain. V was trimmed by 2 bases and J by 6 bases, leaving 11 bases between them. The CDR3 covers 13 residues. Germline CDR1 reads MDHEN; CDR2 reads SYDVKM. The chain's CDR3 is CASSLGNEAEQYF. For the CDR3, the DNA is TGTGCCAGCAGTTTAGGGAATGAGGCCGAGCAGTACTTC.

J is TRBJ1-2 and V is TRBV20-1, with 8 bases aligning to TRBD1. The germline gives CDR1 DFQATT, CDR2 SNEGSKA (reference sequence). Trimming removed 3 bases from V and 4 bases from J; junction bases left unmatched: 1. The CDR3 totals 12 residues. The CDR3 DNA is TGCAGTGCTAGCAGGGGGCCCTATGGCTACACCTTC. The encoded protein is CSASRGPYGYTF.

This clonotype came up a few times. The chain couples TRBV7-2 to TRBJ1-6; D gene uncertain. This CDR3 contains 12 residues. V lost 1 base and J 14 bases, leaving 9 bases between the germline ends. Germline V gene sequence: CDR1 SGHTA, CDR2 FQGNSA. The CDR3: CASSLGIQSLHF. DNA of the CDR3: TGTGCCAGCAGCTTAGGTATCCAATCCCTCCACTTT.

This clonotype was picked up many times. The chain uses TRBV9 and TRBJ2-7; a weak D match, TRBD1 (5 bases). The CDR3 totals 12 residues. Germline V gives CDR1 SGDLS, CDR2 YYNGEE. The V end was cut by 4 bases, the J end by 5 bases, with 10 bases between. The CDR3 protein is CASSLLGDEQYF. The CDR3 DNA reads TGTGCCAGCAGCCTGCTAGGGGACGAGCAGTACTTC.

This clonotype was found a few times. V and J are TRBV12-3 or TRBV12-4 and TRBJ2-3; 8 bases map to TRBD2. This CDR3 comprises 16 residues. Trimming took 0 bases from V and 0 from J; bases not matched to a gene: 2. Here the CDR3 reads CASSLARGRSTDTQYF. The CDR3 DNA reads TGTGCCAGCAGTTTAGCGCGCGGGAGGAGCACAGATACGCAGTATTTT.

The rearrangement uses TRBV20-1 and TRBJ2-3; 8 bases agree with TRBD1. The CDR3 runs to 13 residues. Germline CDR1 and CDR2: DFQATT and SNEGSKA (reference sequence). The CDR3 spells CSQVDRGTDTQYF. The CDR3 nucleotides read TGCAGCCAAGTGGACAGGGGCACAGATACGCAGTATTTT.

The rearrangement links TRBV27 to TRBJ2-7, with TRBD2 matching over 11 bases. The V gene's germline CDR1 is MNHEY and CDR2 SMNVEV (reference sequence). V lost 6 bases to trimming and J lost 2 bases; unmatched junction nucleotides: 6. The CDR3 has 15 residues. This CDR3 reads CASRLGTSGTYEQYF. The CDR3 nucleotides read TGTGCCAGCAGGCTCGGGACTAGCGGAACCTACGAGCAGTACTTC.

CDR3 residues: CASSEGRGGVDNEQFF. Written as DNA, the CDR3 is TGCGCCAGCAGCGAGGGAAGGGGCGGGGTAGATAATGAGCAGTTCTTC. The V call is TRBV5-1, the J call TRBJ2-1, with a possible D match to TRBD2 (6 bases). Deletions cut 4 bases from V and 7 bases from J, with 21 bases between. In germline, CDR1 is SGHRS, CDR2 YFSETQ. The CDR3 contains 16 residues.